The TCR beta chain under discussion was sequenced for a study of blood T cell repertoires in COVID-19. In the authors' methods: Estimation of nucleated cell counts was performed using reference gene primer amplification. The repertoire was sequenced with immunoSEQ multiplex PCR; TCRdb's copy has only in-frame clones and lacks some. The V and J calls and clone size are taken from that table; D and trimming were inferred from the DNA. The sample lists 150,000 to 200,000 clones; 80% to 85% were seen once. Germline CDR1 and CDR2: GTSNPN and SVGIG (reference sequence). The CDR3 is made up of 15 amino acids. Deletions cut 0 bases from V and 2 bases from J, with 11 bases between.

The genes are TRBV30 and TRBJ2-1; no definite D call. The sample consisted of peripheral blood. The sequence was collected from a woman between 70 and 85 years old with COVID-19, enrolled during active disease. The CDR3 spells CAWSVDAAAYNEQFF. DNA of the CDR3: TGTGCCTGGAGTGTGGATGCGGCCGCCTACAATGAGCAGTTCTTC.